A selection of T cell receptor beta chains follows, all from one sample in a study of response to subunit inactivated influenza vaccine. TCRdb fed the RT-PCR reads into MiXCR, producing one record per CDR3 protein. The table records 150,000 to 200,000 distinct CDR3 sequences, around 9% of them present only once. The sequenced sample was non-naive T cells sorted from PBMCs, obtained on the day of vaccination. These receptors were obtained from a man aged 45-65 years who received an inactivated influenza vaccine. The CDR3 runs from the conserved cysteine through the conserved F or W. The D gene is left open where the match is weak. For some rows the clone size is stated as once, few or many, or as a class when expanded; others skip it.

.	TRBV7-9	13	.	TRBJ2-3	TGTGCCAGCAGCTTAGATGGGACTGCCGGAAAGTATTTT	CASSLDGTAGKYF
TRBD1	TRBV7-2	16	many	TRBJ1-4	TGTGCCAGCAGCTTAGCACCGGGACAGGGGACTGAAAAACTGTTTTTT	CASSLAPGQGTEKLFF
.	TRBV20-1	15	.	TRBJ2-4	TGCAGTGCTAGAGATTACGATGCAGCCAAAAACATTCAGTACTTC	CSARDYDAAKNIQYF
.	TRBV12-3/TRBV12-4	13	few	TRBJ1-2	TGTGCCAGCAGTTTTGGGACACGCTATGGCTACACCTTC	CASSFGTRYGYTF
.	TRBV20-1	11	many	TRBJ2-5	TGCAGTGCTAGTGTATGGGGAAAGGGGGAGTTC	CSASVWGKGEF
TRBD1	TRBV20-1	17	.	TRBJ2-6	TGCAGTGCTAGTGTAAGGGACAGATTAACTGGGGCCAACGTCCTGACTTTC	CSASVRDRLTGANVLTF
.	TRBV28	14	few	TRBJ2-2	TGTGCCAGCAGTTTATTAGCCCTTGCCGGGGAGCTGTTTTTT	CASSLLALAGELFF
.	TRBV6-2/TRBV6-3	13	.	TRBJ2-2	TGTGCCAGCAAGGAAAAGGACACCGGGGAGCTGTTTTTT	CASKEKDTGELFF
TRBD2	TRBV30	13	.	TRBJ2-1	TGTGCCTGGAAGACTAGCGGGAGAGGAGAGCAGTTCTTC	CAWKTSGRGEQFF
.	TRBV6-1	15	few	TRBJ2-5	TGTGCCAGCAGTCGAACCGGACGGTCCCAGGAGACCCAGTACTTC	CASSRTGRSQETQYF
.	TRBV6-1	15	many	TRBJ2-3	TGTGCCAGCAGTCGTACAGGGAGGGAAACAGATACGCAGTATTTT	CASSRTGRETDTQYF
.	TRBV28	15	few	TRBJ2-4	TGTGCCAGCAGTTCCAGGGACGCTGGTAAAAACATTCAGTACTTC	CASSSRDAGKNIQYF
.	TRBV12-3/TRBV12-4	14	.	TRBJ2-1	TGTGCCAGCAGTTTAGAGGACACTTACAATGAGCAGTTCTTC	CASSLEDTYNEQFF
TRBD1	TRBV28	14	.	TRBJ2-4	TGTGCCAGCAGTCCTCCCGGGACAGGGAACATTCAGTACTTC	CASSPPGTGNIQYF
.	TRBV20-1	13	.	TRBJ1-6	TGCAGTGCTCCTCCCACCCTCCTTTCACCCCTCCACTTT	CSAPPTLLSPLHF
TRBD1	TRBV7-9	15	few	TRBJ2-2	TGTGCCAGCAGCTGGGGGGACAGGGACACCGGGGAGCTGTTTTTT	CASSWGDRDTGELFF
TRBD2	TRBV6-1	15	many	TRBJ2-1	TGTGCCAGCAGTCTAAGCGGGAGGGGCTACAATGAGCAGTTCTTC	CASSLSGRGYNEQFF
.	TRBV12-3/TRBV12-4	15	.	TRBJ2-7	TGTGCCAGCAGTTTCACGGGCGGGTTCTCCTACGAGCAGTACTTC	CASSFTGGFSYEQYF
.	TRBV7-9	15	many	TRBJ2-1	TGTGCCAGCAGCTTAGGCTTCAACTCCTACAATGAGCAGTTCTTC	CASSLGFNSYNEQFF
TRBD2	TRBV5-5	13	.	TRBJ2-3	TGTGCCAGCAGCCTGGGAGGGGTAGATACGCAGTATTTT	CASSLGGVDTQYF
.	TRBV27	14	.	TRBJ2-4	TGTGCCAGCAGTTCTACAGGTGCATTCAACATTCAGTACTTC	CASSSTGAFNIQYF
TRBD1	TRBV12-3/TRBV12-4	20	many	TRBJ2-1	TGTGCCAGCACCCACCCCGGGGCCAGAGACAGGGGGATTTACTACAATGAGCAGTTCTTC	CASTHPGARDRGIYYNEQFF
.	TRBV28	12	.	TRBJ2-1	TGTGCCAGCAGTTTACTGGGGAATGAGCAGTTCTTC	CASSLLGNEQFF
.	TRBV4-2	16	many	TRBJ2-3	TGTGCCAGCAGCCAAGAGGTTTTGGTCCAAGGTGCTACGCAGTATTTT	CASSQEVLVQGATQYF
.	TRBV29-1	11	many	TRBJ2-5	TGCAGCGGGACCCATCAAGAGACCCAGTACTTC	CSGTHQETQYF
.	TRBV18	14	.	TRBJ1-1	TGTGCCAGCTCACCAAACCCGGGGGGGACTGAAGCTTTCTTT	CASSPNPGGTEAFF
.	TRBV12-3/TRBV12-4	16	many	TRBJ2-5	TGTGCCAGCAGTTTGACGTCCGGGGCGCGGGGAGAGACCCAGTACTTC	CASSLTSGARGETQYF
.	TRBV21-1	15	.	TRBJ2-3	TGTGCCAGCAGCAAAGTATGGGGGGGGCTCCTCCCGCAGTATTTT	CASSKVWGGLLPQYF
.	TRBV29-1	13	few	TRBJ1-5	TGCAGCGTTGAAGACGGATTCAATCAGCCCCAGCATTTT	CSVEDGFNQPQHF
TRBD2	TRBV5-1	18	.	TRBJ2-1	TGCGCCAGCAGCTTGCGCGGTAGCGGGAACGTATTCTACAATGAGCAGTTCTTC	CASSLRGSGNVFYNEQFF
TRBD1	TRBV15	16	.	TRBJ2-2	TGTGCCACCAGCAGAGGAGGACAGGGGGCGCCCGGGGAGCTGTTTTTT	CATSRGGQGAPGELFF
TRBD1	TRBV5-1	15	.	TRBJ1-1	TGCGCCAGCAGCTTGGCGGGACAGGGGGTCACTGAAGCTTTCTTT	CASSLAGQGVTEAFF
.	TRBV28	15	many	TRBJ1-4	TGTGCCAGCAGTCCCCTCGGAGACAGCTATGAAAAACTGTTTTTT	CASSPLGDSYEKLFF
.	TRBV23-1	13	.	TRBJ2-5	TGCGCCAGCAGTCTGACGTCCAAAGAGACCCAGTACTTC	CASSLTSKETQYF
.	TRBV10-2	14	many	TRBJ1-2	TGCGCCACCGCGGGCGCGGGGATTAACTATGGCTACACCTTC	CATAGAGINYGYTF